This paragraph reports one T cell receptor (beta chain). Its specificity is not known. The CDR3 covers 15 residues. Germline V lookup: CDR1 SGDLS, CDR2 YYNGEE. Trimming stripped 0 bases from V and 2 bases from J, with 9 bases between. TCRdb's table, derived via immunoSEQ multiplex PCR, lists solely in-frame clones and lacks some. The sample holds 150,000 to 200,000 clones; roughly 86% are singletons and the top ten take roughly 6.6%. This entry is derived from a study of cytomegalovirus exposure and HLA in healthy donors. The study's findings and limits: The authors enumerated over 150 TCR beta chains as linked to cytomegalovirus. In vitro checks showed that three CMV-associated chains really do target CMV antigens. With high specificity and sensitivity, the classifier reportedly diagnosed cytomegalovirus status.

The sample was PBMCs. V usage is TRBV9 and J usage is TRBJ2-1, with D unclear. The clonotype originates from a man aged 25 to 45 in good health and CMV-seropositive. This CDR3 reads CASSVEGATYNEQFF. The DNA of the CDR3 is TGTGCCAGCAGCGTAGAGGGTGCAACCTACAATGAGCAGTTCTTC.